The T cell receptor beta chain under discussion was sequenced for a study of shared clonotypes between healthy human individuals. Whole-study findings and limits: Naive subsets generally exceeded memory subsets in estimated richness.

To note about this clone: The target antigen is unknown.

The method was immunoSEQ multiplex PCR; TCRdb's version includes in-frame clones alone and lacks a portion of them. Seen here are a few million clones, more than 80% observed once, and the top ten hold around 0.14%. This CDR3 comprises 15 residues. V lost 0 bases, J lost 5 bases, and 12 bases lay in between. Germline V gene data show CDR1 as SGHRS and CDR2 as YFSETQ. The receptor was isolated from a man younger than 35 in good health. J is TRBJ2-1 and V is TRBV5-1; D remains unclear. Sample: naive CD4+ T cells sorted from blood. Subset of the sample: CD45RA+ positively selected. In nucleotides, the CDR3 is TGCGCCAGCAGCTTGGACCAGCCTGTGGACAATGAGCAGTTCTTC. Translated: CASSLDQPVDNEQFF.